The sequence of this TCR beta chain was determined in a study of shared clonotypes between healthy human individuals. Broader study findings: Of the naive CD4 clonotypes, roughly 5% were shared across a few donors.

A remark on this clone: Its antigen is still unknown.

With V trimmed by 5 bases and J by 4 bases, 15 bases remained unmatched. Germline V gene lookup returns CDR1 SGHDT and CDR2 YYEEEE. CDR3 size: 17 residues. Sequencing used immunoSEQ multiplex PCR; TCRdb keeps in-frame clones, though not all of them. Here the sample spans nearly 1,000,000 clones, less than 85% being singletons. This receptor was obtained from a man younger than 30 in good health. V usage is TRBV5-6 and J usage is TRBJ2-3; 8 bases fit TRBD2. Sequenced sample: memory CD4+ T cells sorted from blood. Indicated subset: CD45RA-negative fraction. CDR3 loop: CASSPRESGSRSDTQYF. The CDR3 DNA reads as TGTGCCAGCAGTCCCCGGGAGAGCGGGAGTAGGTCAGATACGCAGTATTTT.